The T cell receptor (beta chain) under discussion was sequenced for a study of shared clonotypes between healthy human individuals. About the study: Per donor, three plates held CD4 naive cells, three held CD4 memory, two held CD8 naive and one held CD8 memory. The study's findings and limits: On the whole, naive subsets had larger estimated richness than memory subsets had.

Profiled with immunoSEQ multiplex PCR; TCRdb holds only in-frame clones, not every one. The sample carries about 590,000 clones, over 95% recorded once. Selected positively for CCR7 and CD45RO-negative, naive CD8 cells excluded terminally differentiated effector memory CD45RA+ cells. Each donor was a Caucasian adult residing in Nashville, Tennessee. Comment on this clone: Its antigen is unknown.

This TCR came from a woman younger than 45 in good health. The specimen was naive CD8+ T cells sorted from blood.

The CDR3 spells CASSYGQGHYGYTF. The CDR3 DNA follows: TGTGCCAGCAGCTACGGACAGGGCCACTATGGCTACACCTTC. The V and J genes are TRBV6-5 and TRBJ1-2, with 8 nucleotides matching TRBD1. J gave up 3 bases and V 6 bases, and 6 bases lay outside the gene matches. Germline V gene lookup returns CDR1 MNHEY and CDR2 SVGAGI. The CDR3 runs to 14 residues.